This entry concerns a single T cell receptor (beta chain). The entry originates in a study of T cells in women clearing cervical HPV infection. Produced via immunoSEQ multiplex PCR; TCRdb's table is partial and in-frame only. The sample spans about 48,000 clones; the ten largest clones claim around 1.5%. Sequencing input: blood buffy coat. This sequence originates from a woman between 18 and 69 years old with a cervical HPV16 infection that either progressed to CIN3+ or cleared (not recorded which).

The part of the CDR3 DNA that was read is TGTGCCAGCAGGGTAGCGGGGGGCCTCTCTGGGGCCAACGTC. It yields the protein CASRVAGGLSGANV. The CDR3, in full, reads CASRVAGGLSGANVLTF. The chain combines TRBV7-8 with TRBJ2-6; 10 positions agree with TRBD2. The DNA ends 3 residues before the CDR3 does, and the rest of the CDR3 is filled in from the germline J gene. The germline gives CDR1 SGHVS, CDR2 FQNEAQ. The CDR3 covers 17 residues. Losses at the gene ends were 6 bases for V and 0 bases for J; bases not matched to a gene: 5. The full variable domain, with the rest looked up from reference TRBV7-8 and TRBJ2-6, is GAGVSQSPRYKVAKRGQDVALRCDPISGHVSLFWYQQALGQGPEFLTYFQNEAQLDKSGLPSDRFFAERPEGSVSTLKIQRTQQEDSAVYLCASRVAGGLSGANVLTFGAGSRLTVL.